This TCR beta chain was observed in a study of CD8 T cells in ankylosing spondylitis. Study-level points and caveats: Past studies reported some motif variants in reactive arthritis synovial fluid and blood. The authors reported significant enrichment of disease-linked clones in matched ankylosing spondylitis synovial fluid. A TCR beta motif made of 7 to 9 highly homologous variants seemed typical of ankylosing spondylitis blood.

Quantitative barcoded 5'-RACE was used to prepare TCR beta libraries. From the 5' RACE reads, TCRdb called clonotypes with MiXCR, one entry per CDR3 protein. Here the sample spans about 240,000 distinct CDR3 sequences, about 11% being singletons. Trimming took 3 bases from V and 3 from J, leaving 14 bases between them. This CDR3 contains 14 residues. Germline V gene lookup returns CDR1 DFQATT and CDR2 SNEGSKA (reference sequence). Remarks on this clonotype: Its antigen is not identified.

This TCR came from a male donor with ankylosing spondylitis or in good health (not recorded which). This rearrangement joins TRBV20-1 to TRBJ2-5; perhaps D is TRBD1 or TRBD2 (5 bases each). The sequenced sample was blood, either unsorted or a sorted T cell fraction (not recorded which). In nucleotides, the CDR3 is TGCAGTGCTAGTGAGTGGGGGATCAAAGAGACCCAGTACTTC. The encoded protein is CSASEWGIKETQYF.